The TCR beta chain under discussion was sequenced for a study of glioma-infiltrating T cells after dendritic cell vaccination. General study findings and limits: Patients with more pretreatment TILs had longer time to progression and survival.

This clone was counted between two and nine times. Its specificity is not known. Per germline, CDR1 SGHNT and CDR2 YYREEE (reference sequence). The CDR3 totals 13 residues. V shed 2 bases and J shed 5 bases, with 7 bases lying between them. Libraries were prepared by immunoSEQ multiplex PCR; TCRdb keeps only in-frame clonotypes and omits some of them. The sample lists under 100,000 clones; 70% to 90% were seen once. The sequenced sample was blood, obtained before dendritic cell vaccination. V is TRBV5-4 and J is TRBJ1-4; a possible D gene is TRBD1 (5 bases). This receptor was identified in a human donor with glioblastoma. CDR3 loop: CASSFRGNEKLFF. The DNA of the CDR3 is TGTGCCAGCAGCTTCCGGGGGAATGAAAAACTGTTTTTT.